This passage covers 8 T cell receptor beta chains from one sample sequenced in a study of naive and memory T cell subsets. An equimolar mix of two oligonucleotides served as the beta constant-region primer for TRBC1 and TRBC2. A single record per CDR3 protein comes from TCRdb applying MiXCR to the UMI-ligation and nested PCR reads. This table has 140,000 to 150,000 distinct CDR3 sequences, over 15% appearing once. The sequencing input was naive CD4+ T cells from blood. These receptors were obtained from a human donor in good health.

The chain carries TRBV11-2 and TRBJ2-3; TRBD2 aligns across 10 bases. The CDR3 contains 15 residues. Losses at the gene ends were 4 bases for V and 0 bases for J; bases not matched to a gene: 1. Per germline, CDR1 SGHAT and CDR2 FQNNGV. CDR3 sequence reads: CASSSSGRSTDTQYF. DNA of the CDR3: TGTGCCAGCAGCTCTAGCGGGAGAAGCACAGATACGCAGTATTTT.

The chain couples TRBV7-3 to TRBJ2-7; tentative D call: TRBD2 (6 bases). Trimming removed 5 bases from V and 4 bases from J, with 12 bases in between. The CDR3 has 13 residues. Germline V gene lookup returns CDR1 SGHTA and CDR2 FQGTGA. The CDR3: CASSINGGYEQYF. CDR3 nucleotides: TGTGCCAGCAGCATTAACGGGGGTTACGAGCAGTACTTC.

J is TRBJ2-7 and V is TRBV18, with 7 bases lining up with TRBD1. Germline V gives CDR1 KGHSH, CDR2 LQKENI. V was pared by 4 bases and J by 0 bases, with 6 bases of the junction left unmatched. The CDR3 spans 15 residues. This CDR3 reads CASSRGTALSYEQYF. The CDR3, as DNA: TGTGCCAGCTCACGGGGGACAGCACTCTCCTACGAGCAGTACTTC.

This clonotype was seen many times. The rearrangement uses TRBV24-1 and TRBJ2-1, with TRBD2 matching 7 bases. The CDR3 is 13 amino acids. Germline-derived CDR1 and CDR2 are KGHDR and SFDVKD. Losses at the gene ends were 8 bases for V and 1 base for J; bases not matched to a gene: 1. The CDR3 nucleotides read TGTGCCACCACGGGAGGTTCCTACAATGAGCAGTTCTTC. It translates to CATTGGSYNEQFF.

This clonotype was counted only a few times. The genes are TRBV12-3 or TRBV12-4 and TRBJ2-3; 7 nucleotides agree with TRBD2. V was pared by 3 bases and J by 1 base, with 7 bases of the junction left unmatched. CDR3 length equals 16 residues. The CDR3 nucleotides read TGTGCCAGCAGTTTCCCTAGCGGTCGGGGCACAGATACGCAGTATTTT. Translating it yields CASSFPSGRGTDTQYF.

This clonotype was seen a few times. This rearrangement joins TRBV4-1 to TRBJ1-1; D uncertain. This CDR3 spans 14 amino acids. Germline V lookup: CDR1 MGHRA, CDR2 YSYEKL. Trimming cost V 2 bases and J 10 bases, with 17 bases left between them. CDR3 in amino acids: CASSQPRTSRGAFF. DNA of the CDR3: TGCGCCAGCAGCCAACCCCGGACCTCCCGAGGAGCTTTCTTT.

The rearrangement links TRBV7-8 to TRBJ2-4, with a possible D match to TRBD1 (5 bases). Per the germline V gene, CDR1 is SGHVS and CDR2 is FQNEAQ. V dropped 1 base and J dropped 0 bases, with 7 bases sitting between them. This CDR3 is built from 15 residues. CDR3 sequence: CASSLGQIAKNIQYF. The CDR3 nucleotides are TGTGCCAGCAGCTTAGGACAGATAGCCAAAAACATTCAGTACTTC.

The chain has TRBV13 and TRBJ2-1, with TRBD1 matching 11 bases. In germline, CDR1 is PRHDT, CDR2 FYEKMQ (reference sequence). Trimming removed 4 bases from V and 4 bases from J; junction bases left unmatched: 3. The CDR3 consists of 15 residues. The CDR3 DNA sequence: TGTGCCAGCAGCTCGGGACAGGGGGTTTACAATGAGCAGTTCTTC. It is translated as CASSSGQGVYNEQFF.